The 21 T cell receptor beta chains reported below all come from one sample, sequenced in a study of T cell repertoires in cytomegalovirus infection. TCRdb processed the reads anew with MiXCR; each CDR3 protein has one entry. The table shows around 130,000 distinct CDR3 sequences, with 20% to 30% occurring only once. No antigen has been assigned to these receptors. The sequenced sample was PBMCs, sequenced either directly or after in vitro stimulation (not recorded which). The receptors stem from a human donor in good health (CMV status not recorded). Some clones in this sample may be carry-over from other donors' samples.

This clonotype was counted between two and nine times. CDR3 DNA: TGTGCCAGCAGCTTAGAATTGACAGATACGCAGTATTTT. This encodes CASSLELTDTQYF. The rearrangement joins TRBV7-2 to TRBJ2-3; the D is unclear. Trimming removed 1 base at V and 3 bases at J, with 5 bases between. CDR3 length: 13 residues. Germline assignment: CDR1 SGHTA and CDR2 FQGNSA.

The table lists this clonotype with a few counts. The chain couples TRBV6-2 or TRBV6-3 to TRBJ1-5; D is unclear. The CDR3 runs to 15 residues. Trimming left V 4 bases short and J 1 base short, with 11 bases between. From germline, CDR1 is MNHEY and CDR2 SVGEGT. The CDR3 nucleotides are TGTGCCAGCAGTTCCGGGTGGAGGAGCAATCAGCCCCAGCATTTT. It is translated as CASSSGWRSNQPQHF.

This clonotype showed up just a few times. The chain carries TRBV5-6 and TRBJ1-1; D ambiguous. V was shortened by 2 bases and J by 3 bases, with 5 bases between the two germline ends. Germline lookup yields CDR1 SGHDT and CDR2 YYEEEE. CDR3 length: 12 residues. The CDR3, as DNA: TGTGCCAGCAGCTTAAGACACACTGAAGCTTTCTTT. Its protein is CASSLRHTEAFF.

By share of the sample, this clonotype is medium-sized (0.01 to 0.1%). In DNA form, the CDR3 reads TGTGCCAGCAGTTACGATGAGAGGGAGGACGGGGAGCTGTTTTTT. Protein product: CASSYDEREDGELFF. The chain carries TRBV6-5 and TRBJ2-2; a weak D match, TRBD2 (6 bases). V was cut by 2 bases and J by 7 bases, with 14 bases left in between. Germline CDR1 MNHEY, CDR2 SVGAGI. CDR3 length: 15 amino acids.

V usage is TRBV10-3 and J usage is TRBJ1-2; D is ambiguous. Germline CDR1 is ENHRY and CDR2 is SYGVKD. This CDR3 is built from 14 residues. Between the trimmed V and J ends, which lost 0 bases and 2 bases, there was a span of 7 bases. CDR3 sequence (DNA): TGTGCCATCAGTGAGTCGAAGATAAACTATGGCTACACCTTC. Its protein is CAISESKINYGYTF.

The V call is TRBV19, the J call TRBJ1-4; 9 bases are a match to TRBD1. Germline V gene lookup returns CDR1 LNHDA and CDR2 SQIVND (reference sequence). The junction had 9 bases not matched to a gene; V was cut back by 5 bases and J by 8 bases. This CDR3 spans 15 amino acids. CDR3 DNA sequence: TGTGCCAGTAGTCAAGGACAGGGGAGTGGGGAAAAACTGTTTTTT. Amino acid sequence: CASSQGQGSGEKLFF. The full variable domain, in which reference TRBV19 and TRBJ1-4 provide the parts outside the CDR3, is DGGITQSPKYLFRKEGQNVTLSCEQNLNHDAMYWYRQDPGQGLRLIYYSQIVNDFQKGDIAEGYSVSREKKESFPLTVTSAQKNPTAFYLCASSQGQGSGEKLFFGSGTQLSVL.

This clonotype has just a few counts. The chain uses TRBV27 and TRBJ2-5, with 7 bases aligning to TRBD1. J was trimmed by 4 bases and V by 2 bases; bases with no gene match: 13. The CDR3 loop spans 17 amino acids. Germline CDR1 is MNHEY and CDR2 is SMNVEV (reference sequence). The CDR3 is CASSLKGANWGRETQYF. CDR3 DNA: TGTGCCAGCAGTTTAAAGGGGGCGAATTGGGGGAGAGAGACCCAGTACTTC.

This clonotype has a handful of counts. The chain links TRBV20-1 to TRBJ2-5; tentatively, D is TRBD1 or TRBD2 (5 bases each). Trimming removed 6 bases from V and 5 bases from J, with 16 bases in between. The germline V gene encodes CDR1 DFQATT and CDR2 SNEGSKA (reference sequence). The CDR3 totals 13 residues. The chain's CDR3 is CSARRQGGETQYF. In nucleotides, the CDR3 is TGCAGTGCCAGGAGGCAGGGTGGGGAGACCCAGTACTTC.

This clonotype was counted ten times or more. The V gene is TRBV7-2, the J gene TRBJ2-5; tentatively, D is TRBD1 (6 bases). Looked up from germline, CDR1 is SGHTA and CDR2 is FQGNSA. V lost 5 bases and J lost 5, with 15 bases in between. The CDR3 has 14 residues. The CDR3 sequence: CASSPNRVGETQYF. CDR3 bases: TGTGCCAGCAGCCCCAACAGGGTTGGGGAGACCCAGTACTTC.

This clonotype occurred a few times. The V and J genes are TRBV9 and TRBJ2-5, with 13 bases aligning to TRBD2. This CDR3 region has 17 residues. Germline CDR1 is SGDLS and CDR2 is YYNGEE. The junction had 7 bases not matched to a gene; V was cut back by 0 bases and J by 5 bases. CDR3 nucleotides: TGTGCCAGCAGCGTAGCCGGGACTAGCGGGGCTCTGGAGACCCAGTACTTC. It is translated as CASSVAGTSGALETQYF.

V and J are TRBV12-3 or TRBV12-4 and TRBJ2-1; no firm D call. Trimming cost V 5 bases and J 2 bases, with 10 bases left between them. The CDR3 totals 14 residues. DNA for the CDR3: TGTGCCAGCAGTCTCCTATCTGCCTACAATGAGCAGTTCTTC. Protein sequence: CASSLLSAYNEQFF.

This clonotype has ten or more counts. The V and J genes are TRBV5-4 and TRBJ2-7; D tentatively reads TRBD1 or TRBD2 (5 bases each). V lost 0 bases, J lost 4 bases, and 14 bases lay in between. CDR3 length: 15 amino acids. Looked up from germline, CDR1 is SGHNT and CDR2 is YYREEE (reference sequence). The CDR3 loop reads CASSLGRVGVYEQYF. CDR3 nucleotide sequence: TGTGCCAGCAGCTTGGGCAGGGTCGGGGTTTACGAGCAGTACTTC.

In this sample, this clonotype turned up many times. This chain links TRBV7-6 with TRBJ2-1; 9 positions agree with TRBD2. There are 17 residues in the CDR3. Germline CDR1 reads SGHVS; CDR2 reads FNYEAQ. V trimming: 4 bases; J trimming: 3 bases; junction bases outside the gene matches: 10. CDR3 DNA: TGTGCCAGCAGCTCCTCACCCACTAGCGGGCGCTACAATGAGCAGTTCTTC. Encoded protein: CASSSSPTSGRYNEQFF.

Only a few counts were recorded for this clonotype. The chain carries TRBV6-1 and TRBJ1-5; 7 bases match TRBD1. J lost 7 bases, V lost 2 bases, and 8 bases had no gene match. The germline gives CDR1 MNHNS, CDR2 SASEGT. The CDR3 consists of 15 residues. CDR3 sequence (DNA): TGTGCCAGCAGTGAAAGTCCGACAGGGAACCAGCCCCAGCATTTT. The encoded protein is CASSESPTGNQPQHF.

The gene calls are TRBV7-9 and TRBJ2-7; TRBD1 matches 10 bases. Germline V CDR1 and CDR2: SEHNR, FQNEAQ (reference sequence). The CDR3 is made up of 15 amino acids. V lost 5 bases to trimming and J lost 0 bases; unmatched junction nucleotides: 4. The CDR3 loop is CASSPGQGDSYEQYF. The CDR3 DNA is TGTGCCAGCAGCCCAGGACAGGGGGACTCCTACGAGCAGTACTTC.

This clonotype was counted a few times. This CDR3 reads CASSYSMTGEYNEQFF. The CDR3 DNA reads as TGTGCCAGCAGTTACTCGATGACAGGGGAGTACAATGAGCAGTTCTTC. This chain links TRBV6-2 or TRBV6-3 with TRBJ2-1, with 8 bases identical to TRBD1. CDR3 size: 16 residues. The germline gives CDR1 MNHEY, CDR2 SVGEGT. The ends lost 0 bases at V and 4 bases at J; junction bases unmatched: 5.

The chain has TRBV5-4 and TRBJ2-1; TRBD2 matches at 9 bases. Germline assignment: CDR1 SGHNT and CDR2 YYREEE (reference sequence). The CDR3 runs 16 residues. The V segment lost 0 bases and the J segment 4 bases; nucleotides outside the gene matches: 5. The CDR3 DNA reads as TGTGCCAGCAGCTTGGGGGGACTAGCAGCTTACAATGAGCAGTTCTTC. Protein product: CASSLGGLAAYNEQFF.

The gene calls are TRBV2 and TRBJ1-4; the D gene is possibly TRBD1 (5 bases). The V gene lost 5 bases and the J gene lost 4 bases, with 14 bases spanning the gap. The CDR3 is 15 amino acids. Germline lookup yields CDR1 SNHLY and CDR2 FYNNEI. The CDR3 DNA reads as TGTGCCAGCAGTAAGAGACAGAGCCTTAATGAAAAACTGTTTTTT. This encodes CASSKRQSLNEKLFF.

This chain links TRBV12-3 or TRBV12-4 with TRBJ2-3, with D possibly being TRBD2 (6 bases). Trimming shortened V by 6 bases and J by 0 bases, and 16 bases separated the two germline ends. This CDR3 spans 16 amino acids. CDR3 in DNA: TGTGCCAGCAGCAACCCCCGGGACTTCAGCACAGATACGCAGTATTTT. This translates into CASSNPRDFSTDTQYF.

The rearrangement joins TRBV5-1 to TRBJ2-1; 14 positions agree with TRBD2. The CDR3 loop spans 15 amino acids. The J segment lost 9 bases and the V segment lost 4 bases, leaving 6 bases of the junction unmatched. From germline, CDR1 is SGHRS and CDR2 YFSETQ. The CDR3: CASSPGLAGVSEQFF. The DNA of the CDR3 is TGCGCCAGCAGCCCGGGACTAGCGGGAGTTTCTGAGCAGTTCTTC. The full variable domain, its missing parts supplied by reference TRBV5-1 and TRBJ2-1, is KAGVTQTPRYLIKTRGQQVTLSCSPISGHRSVSWYQQTPGQGLQFLFEYFSETQRNKGNFPGRFSGRQFSNSRSEMNVSTLELGDSALYLCASSPGLAGVSEQFFGPGTRLTVL.

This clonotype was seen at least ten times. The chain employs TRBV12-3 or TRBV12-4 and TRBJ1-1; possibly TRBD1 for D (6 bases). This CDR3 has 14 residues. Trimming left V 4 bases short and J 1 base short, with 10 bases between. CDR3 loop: CASSSTGRNTEAFF. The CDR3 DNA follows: TGTGCCAGCAGTTCCACAGGGCGGAACACTGAAGCTTTCTTT.